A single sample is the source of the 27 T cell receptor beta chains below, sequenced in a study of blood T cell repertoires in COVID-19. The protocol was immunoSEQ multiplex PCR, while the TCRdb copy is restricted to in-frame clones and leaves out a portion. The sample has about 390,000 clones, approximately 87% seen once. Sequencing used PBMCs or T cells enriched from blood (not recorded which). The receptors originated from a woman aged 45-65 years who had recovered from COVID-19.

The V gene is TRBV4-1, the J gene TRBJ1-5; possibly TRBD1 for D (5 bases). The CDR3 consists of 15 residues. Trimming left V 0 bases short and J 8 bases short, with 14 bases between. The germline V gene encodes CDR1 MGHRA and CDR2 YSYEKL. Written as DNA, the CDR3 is TGCGCCAGCAGCCAAGATTCGGGACTTATCAAGCCCCAGCATTTT. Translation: CASSQDSGLIKPQHF.

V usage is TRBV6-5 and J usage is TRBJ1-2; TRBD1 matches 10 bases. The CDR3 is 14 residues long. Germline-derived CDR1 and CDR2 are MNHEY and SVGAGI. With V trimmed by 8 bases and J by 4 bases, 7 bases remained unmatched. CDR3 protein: CASGQGGVPYGYTF. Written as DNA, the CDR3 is TGTGCCAGCGGACAGGGGGGTGTTCCCTATGGCTACACCTTC.

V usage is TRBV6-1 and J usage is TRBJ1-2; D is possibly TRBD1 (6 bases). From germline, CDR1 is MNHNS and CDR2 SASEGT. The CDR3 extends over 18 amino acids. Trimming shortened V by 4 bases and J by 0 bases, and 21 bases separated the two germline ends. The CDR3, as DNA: TGTGCCAGCAGTGGACAGGCAGCAAACTCCCGAGCTAACTATGGCTACACCTTC. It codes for CASSGQAANSRANYGYTF.

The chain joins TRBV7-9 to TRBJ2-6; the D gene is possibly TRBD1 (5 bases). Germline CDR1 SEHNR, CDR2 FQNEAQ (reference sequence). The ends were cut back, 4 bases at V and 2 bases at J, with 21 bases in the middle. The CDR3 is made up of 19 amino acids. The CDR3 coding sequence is TGTGCCAGCAGCTCTCCCCGCCCAGGGTTAGAGGCTGGGGCCAACGTCCTGACTTTC. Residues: CASSSPRPGLEAGANVLTF.

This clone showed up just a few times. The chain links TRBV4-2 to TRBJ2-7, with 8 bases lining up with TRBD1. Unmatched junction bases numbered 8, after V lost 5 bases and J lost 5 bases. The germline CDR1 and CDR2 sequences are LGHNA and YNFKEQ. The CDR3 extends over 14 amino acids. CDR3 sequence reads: CASSSGQGSNEQYF. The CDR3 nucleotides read TGTGCCAGCAGCAGTGGACAGGGATCTAACGAGCAGTACTTC.

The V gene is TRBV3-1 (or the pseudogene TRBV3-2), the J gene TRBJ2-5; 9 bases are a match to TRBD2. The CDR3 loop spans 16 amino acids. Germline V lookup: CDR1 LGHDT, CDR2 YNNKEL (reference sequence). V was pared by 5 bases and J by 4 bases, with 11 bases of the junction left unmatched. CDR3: CASSIRRGLAGETQYF. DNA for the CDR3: TGTGCCAGCAGCATCCGCCGGGGACTAGCTGGAGAGACCCAGTACTTC.

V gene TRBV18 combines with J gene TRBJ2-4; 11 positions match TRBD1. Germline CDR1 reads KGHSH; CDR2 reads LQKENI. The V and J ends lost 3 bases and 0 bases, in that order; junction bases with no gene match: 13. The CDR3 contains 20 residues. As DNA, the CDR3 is TGTGCCAGCTCACCCACCCCCGCCGGGACAGGGGGATCAGCCAAAAACATTCAGTACTTC. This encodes CASSPTPAGTGGSAKNIQYF.

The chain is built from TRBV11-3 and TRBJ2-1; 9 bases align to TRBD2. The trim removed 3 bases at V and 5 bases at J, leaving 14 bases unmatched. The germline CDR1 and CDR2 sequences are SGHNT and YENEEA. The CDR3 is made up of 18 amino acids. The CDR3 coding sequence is TGTGCCAGCAGCTTCGCGGGGGGGCCATTCAAAGGGGACAATGAGCAGTTCTTC. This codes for CASSFAGGPFKGDNEQFF.

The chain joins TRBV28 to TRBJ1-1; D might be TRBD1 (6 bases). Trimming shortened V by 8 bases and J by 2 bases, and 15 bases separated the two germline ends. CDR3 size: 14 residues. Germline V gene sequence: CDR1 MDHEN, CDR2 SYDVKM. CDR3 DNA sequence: TGTGCCAGCGCGGACAGTTCCATAAACACTGAAGCTTTCTTT. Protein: CASADSSINTEAFF.

The CDR3 DNA reads as TGTGCCATCAAAGGGACAGACGAAAATCAGCCCCAGCATTTT. Its protein product is CAIKGTDENQPQHF. The genes are TRBV10-3 and TRBJ1-5, with TRBD1 matching 7 bases. The CDR3 covers 14 residues. Trimming cost V 7 bases and J 4 bases; bases outside gene matches: 7. Per germline, CDR1 ENHRY and CDR2 SYGVKD.

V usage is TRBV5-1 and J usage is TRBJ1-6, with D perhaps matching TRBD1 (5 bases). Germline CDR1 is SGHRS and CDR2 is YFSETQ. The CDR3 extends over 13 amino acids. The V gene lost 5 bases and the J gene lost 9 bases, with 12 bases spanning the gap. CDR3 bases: TGCGCCAGCAGACAGGACGAGAGTTCACCCCTCCACTTT. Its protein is CASRQDESSPLHF.

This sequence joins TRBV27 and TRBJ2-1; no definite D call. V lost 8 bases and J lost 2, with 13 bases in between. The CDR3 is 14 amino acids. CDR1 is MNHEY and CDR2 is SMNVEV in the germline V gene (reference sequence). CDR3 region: CASRASSAYNEQFF. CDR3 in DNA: TGTGCCAGCCGAGCCAGCAGCGCCTACAATGAGCAGTTCTTC.

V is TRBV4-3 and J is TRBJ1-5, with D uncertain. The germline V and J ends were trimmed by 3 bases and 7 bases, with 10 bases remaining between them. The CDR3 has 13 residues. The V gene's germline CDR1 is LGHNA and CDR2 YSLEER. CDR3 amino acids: CASSQRVLQPQHF. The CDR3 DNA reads TGCGCCAGCAGCCAGAGGGTTCTGCAGCCCCAGCATTTT.

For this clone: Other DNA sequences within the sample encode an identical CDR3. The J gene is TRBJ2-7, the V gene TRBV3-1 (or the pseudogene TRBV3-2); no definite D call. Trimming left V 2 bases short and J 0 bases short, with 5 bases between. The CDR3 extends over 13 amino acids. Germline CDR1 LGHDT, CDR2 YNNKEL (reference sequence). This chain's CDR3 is CASSQLRSYEQYF. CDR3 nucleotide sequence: TGTGCCAGCAGCCAACTCCGCTCCTACGAGCAGTACTTC.

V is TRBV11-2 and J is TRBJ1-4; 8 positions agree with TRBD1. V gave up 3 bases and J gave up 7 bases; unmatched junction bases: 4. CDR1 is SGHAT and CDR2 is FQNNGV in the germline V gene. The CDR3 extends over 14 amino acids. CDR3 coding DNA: TGTGCCAGCAGCTTGACAGGGGCGGGTGAAAAACTGTTTTTT. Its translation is CASSLTGAGEKLFF.

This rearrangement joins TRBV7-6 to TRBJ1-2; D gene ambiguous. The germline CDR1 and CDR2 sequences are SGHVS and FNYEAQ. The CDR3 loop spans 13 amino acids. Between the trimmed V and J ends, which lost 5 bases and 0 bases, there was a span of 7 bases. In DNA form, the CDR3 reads TGTGCCAGCAGCAAGCGAGCTAACTATGGCTACACCTTC. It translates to CASSKRANYGYTF. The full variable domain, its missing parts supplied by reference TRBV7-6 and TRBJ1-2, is GAGVSQSPRYKVTKRGQDVALRCDPISGHVSLYWYRQALGQGPEFLTYFNYEAQQDKSGLPNDRFSAERPEGSISTLTIQRTEQRDSAMYRCASSKRANYGYTFGSGTRLTVV.

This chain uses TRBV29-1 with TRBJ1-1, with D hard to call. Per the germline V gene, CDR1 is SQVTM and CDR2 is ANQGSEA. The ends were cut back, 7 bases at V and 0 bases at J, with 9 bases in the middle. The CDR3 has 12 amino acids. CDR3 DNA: TGCAGCGCGGCAGGCTTGAACACTGAAGCTTTCTTT. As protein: CSAAGLNTEAFF.

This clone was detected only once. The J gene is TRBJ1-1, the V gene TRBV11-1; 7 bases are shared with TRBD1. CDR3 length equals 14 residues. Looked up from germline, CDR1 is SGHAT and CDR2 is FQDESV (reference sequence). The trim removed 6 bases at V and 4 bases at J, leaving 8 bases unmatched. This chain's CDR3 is CASREAGGGTEAFF. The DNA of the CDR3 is TGTGCCAGCAGAGAGGCAGGGGGTGGCACTGAAGCTTTCTTT.

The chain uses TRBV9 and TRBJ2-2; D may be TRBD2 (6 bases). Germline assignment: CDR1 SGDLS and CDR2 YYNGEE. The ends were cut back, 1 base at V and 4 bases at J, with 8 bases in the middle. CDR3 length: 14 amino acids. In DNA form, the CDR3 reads TGTGCCAGCAGCGTACGGGGAGGCACCGGGGAGCTGTTTTTT. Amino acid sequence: CASSVRGGTGELFF.

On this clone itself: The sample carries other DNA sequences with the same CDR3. The CDR3 region has the DNA TGTGCCAGCAGTTACCCCGGGACAGTATATGGCTACACCTTC. As protein: CASSYPGTVYGYTF. The genes are TRBV6-2 or TRBV6-3 and TRBJ1-2; 7 bases fit TRBD1. Trimming at V came to 2 bases and at J to 5 bases, leaving 5 bases not matched to a gene. Germline values: CDR1 MNHEY, CDR2 SVGEGT. The CDR3 loop spans 14 amino acids.

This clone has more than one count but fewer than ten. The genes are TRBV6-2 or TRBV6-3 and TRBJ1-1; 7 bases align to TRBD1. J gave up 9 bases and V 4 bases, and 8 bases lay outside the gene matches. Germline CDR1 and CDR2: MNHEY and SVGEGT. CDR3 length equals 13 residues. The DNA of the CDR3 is TGTGCCAGCAGTTGGGGACAGTTTCTTAAAGCTTTCTTT. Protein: CASSWGQFLKAFF.

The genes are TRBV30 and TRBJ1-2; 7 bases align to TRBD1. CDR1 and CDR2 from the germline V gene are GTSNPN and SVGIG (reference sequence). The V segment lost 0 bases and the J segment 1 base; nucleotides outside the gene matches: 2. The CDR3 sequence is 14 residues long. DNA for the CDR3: TGTGCCTGGAGTGTAACAGGGGTTAACTATGGCTACACCTTC. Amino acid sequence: CAWSVTGVNYGYTF.

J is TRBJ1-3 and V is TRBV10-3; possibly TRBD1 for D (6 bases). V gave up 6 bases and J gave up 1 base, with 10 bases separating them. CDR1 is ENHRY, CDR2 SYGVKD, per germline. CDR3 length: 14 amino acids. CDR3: CAIRIQGSGNTIYF. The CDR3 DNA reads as TGTGCCATCAGAATTCAGGGGTCTGGAAACACCATATATTTT.

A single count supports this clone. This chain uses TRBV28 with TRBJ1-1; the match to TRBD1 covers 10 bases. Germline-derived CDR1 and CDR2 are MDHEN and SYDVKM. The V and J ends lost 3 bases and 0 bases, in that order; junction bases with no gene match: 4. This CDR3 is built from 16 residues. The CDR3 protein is CASSLWDRGLNTEAFF. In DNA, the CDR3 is TGTGCCAGCAGTTTGTGGGACAGGGGTTTGAACACTGAAGCTTTCTTT.

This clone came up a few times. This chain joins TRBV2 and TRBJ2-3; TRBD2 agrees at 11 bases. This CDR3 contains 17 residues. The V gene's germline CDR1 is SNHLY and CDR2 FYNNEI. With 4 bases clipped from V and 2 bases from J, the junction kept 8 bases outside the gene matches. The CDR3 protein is CASSGVAGGRDTDTQYF. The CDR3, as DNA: TGTGCCAGCAGTGGCGTAGCGGGGGGGCGGGACACAGATACGCAGTATTTT.

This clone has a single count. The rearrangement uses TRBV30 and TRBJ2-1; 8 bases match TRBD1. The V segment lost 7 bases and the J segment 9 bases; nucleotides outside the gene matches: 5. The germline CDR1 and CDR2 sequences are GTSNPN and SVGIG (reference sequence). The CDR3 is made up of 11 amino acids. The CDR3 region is CAFTGGFEQFF. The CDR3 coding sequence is TGTGCCTTCACAGGGGGTTTTGAGCAGTTCTTC. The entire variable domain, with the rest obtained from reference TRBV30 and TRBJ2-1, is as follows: SQTIHQWPATLVQPVGSPLSLECTVEGTSNPNLYWYRQAAGRGLQLLFYSVGIGQISSEVPQNLSASRPQDRQFILSSKKLLLSDSGFYLCAFTGGFEQFFGPGTRLTVL.

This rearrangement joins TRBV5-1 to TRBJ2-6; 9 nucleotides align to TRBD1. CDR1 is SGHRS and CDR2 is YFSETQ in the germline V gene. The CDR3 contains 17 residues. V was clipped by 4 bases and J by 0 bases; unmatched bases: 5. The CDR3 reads CASSVDRGSSGANVLTF. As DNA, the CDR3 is TGCGCCAGCAGCGTCGACAGGGGGAGCTCTGGGGCCAACGTCCTGACTTTC. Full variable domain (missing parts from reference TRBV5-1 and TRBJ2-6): KAGVTQTPRYLIKTRGQQVTLSCSPISGHRSVSWYQQTPGQGLQFLFEYFSETQRNKGNFPGRFSGRQFSNSRSEMNVSTLELGDSALYLCASSVDRGSSGANVLTFGAGSRLTVL.